This T cell receptor beta chain was recorded in a study of T cells after yellow fever vaccination. About the research overall: Researchers used SMART-Seq v4 Ultra Low Input to prepare fractions that had low cell numbers.

This clonotype was counted only a few times. The ends were cut back, 2 bases at V and 3 bases at J, with 5 bases in the middle. Germline V gene sequence: CDR1 MNHEY, CDR2 SVGEGT. The CDR3 length is 12 residues. TCRdb called the 5' RACE reads again in MiXCR, with one record for every CDR3 protein. The data show some 560,000 distinct CDR3 sequences, 17% seen once. V usage is TRBV6-2 or TRBV6-3 and J usage is TRBJ2-7, with D tentatively TRBD2 (5 bases). The sample was PBMCs, taken 5 days after the first yellow fever vaccination. The TCR was taken from a man younger than 30 who received the YFV17D yellow fever vaccine. As DNA, the CDR3 is TGTGCCAGCAGTTACCGGGACTACGAGCAGTACTTC. It specifies CASSYRDYEQYF.